The 3 T cell receptor beta chains below were found in one sample sequenced in a study of blood T cell repertoires in COVID-19. Sequencing used immunoSEQ multiplex PCR; TCRdb keeps in-frame clones, though not all of them. The table lists about 240,000 clones, approximately 85% of them singletons. The sequenced sample was peripheral blood. The origin of the receptors is a woman aged 60-70 years with active or convalescent COVID-19.

This chain links TRBV7-9 with TRBJ1-2, with TRBD1 matching 7 bases. The CDR3 runs to 16 residues. V was pared by 1 base and J by 0 bases, with 5 bases of the junction left unmatched. Germline V gene sequence: CDR1 SEHNR, CDR2 FQNEAQ (reference sequence). The CDR3 protein is CASSLEGAGPNYGYTF. DNA of the CDR3: TGTGCCAGCAGCTTAGAGGGGGCAGGACCTAACTATGGCTACACCTTC.

V usage is TRBV3-1 (or the pseudogene TRBV3-2) and J usage is TRBJ2-1; 9 positions match TRBD2. J was trimmed by 6 bases and V by 1 base; bases with no gene match: 4. The CDR3 is 15 amino acids. The germline V gene has CDR1 LGHDT and CDR2 YNNKEL (reference sequence). CDR3 sequence: CASSQVSGGGNEQFF. The CDR3 coding sequence is TGTGCCAGCAGCCAAGTTAGCGGGGGAGGCAATGAGCAGTTCTTC.

The gene calls are TRBV4-1 and TRBJ2-1, with TRBD1 identical over 8 bases. The CDR3 extends over 15 amino acids. V trimming: 4 bases; J trimming: 5 bases; junction bases outside the gene matches: 7. Germline lookup yields CDR1 MGHRA and CDR2 YSYEKL. CDR3 DNA: TGCGCCAGCAGCCCCAGGACAGGGAGGAACAATGAGCAGTTCTTC. Protein: CASSPRTGRNNEQFF.